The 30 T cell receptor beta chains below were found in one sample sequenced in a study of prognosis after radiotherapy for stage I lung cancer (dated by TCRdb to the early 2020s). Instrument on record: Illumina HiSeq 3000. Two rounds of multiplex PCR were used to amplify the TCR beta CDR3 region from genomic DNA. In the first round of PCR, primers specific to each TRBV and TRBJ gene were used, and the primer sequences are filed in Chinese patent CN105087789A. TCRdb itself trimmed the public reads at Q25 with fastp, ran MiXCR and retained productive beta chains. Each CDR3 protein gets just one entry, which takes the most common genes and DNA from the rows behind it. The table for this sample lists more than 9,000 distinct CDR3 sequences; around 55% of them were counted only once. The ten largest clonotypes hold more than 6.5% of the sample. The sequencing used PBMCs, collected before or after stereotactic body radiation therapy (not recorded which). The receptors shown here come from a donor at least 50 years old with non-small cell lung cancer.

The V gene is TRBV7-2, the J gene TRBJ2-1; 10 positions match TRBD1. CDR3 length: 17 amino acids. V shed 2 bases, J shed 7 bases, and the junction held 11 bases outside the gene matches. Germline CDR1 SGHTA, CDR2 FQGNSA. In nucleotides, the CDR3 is TGTGCCAGCAGCTTATCCGGAAGACAGGGGGCAGGGAATGAGCAGTTCTTC. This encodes CASSLSGRQGAGNEQFF.

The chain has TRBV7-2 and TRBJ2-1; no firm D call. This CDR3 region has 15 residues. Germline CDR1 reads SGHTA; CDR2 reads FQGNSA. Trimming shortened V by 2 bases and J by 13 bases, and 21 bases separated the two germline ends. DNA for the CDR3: TGTGCCAGCAGCTTATACGCTAGAGACCAAACATTACAGTTCTTC. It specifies CASSLYARDQTLQFF.

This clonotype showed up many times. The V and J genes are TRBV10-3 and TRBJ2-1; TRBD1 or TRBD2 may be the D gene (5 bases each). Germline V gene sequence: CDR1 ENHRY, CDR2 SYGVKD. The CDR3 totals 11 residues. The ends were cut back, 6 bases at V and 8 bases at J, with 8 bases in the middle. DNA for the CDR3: TGTGCCATCAGCCGAGGGGATGAGCAGTTCTTC. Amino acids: CAISRGDEQFF.

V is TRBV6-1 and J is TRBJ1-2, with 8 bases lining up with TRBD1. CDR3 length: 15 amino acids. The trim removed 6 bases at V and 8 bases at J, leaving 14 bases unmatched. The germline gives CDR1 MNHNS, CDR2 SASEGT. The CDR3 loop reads CASSTIRGRGLGYTF. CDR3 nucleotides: TGTGCCAGCAGCACCATACGTGGCAGGGGGCTCGGCTACACCTTC.

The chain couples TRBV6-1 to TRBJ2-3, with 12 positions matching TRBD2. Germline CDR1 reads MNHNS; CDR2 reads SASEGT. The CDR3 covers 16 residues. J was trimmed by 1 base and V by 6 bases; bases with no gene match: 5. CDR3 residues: CASRGLAGGGTDTQYF. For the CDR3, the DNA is TGTGCCAGCAGGGGCCTAGCGGGAGGGGGCACAGATACGCAGTATTTT.

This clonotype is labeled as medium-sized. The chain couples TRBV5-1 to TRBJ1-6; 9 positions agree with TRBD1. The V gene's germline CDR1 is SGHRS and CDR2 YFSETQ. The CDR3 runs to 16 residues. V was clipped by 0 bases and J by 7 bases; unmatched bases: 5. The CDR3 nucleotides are TGCGCCAGCAGCTTGGAGGCGGACAGGGGCAATTCACCCCTCCACTTT. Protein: CASSLEADRGNSPLHF. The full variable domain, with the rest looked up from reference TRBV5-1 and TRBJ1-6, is KAGVTQTPRYLIKTRGQQVTLSCSPISGHRSVSWYQQTPGQGLQFLFEYFSETQRNKGNFPGRFSGRQFSNSRSEMNVSTLELGDSALYLCASSLEADRGNSPLHFGNGTRLTVT.

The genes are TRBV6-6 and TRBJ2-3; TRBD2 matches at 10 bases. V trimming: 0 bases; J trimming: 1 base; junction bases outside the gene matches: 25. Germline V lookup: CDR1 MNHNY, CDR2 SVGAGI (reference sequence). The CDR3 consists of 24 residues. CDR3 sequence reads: CASSYSTLGIILAGVGFCTDTQYF. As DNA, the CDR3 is TGTGCCAGCAGTTACTCGACGCTGGGGATTATTCTAGCGGGAGTTGGGTTCTGCACAGATACGCAGTATTTT.

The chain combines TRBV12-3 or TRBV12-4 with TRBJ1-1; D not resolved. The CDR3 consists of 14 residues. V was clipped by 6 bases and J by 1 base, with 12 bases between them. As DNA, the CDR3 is TGTGCCAGCAGCCAGCAAGTCCAGAACACTGAAGCTTTCTTT. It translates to CASSQQVQNTEAFF.

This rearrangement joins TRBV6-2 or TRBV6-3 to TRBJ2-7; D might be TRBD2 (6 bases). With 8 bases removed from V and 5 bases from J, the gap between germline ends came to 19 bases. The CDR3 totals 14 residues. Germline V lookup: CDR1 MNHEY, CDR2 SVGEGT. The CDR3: CASALGGSAHEQYF. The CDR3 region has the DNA TGTGCCAGCGCTCTAGGAGGGAGTGCCCACGAGCAGTACTTC.

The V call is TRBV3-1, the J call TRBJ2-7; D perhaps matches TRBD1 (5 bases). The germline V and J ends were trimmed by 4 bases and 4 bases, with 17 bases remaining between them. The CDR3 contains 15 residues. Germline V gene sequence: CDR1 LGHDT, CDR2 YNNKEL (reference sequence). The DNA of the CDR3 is TGTGCCAGCAGCCCAGGGCAATTACTCGTATACGAGCAGTACTTC. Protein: CASSPGQLLVYEQYF.

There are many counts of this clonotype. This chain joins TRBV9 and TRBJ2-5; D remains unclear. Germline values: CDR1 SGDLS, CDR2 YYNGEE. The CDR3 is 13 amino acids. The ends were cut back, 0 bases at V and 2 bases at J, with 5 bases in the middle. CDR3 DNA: TGTGCCAGCAGCGTAGCCTCTCAAGAGACCCAGTACTTC. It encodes CASSVASQETQYF.

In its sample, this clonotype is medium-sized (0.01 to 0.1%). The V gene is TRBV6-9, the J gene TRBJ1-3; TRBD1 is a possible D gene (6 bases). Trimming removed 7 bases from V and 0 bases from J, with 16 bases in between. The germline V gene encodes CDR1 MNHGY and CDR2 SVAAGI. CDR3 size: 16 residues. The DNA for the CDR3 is TGTGCCAGCACCGTTTTGGACAGAAGCTCTGGAAACACCATATATTTT. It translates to CASTVLDRSSGNTIYF.

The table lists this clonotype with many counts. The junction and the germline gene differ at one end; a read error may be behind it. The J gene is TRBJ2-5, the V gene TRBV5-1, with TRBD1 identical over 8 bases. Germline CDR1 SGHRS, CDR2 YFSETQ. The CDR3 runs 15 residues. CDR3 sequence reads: CASSAHGQGQEAQYF. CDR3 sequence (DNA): TGCGCCAGCAGCGCCCACGGACAGGGACAAGAGGCCCAGTACTTC.

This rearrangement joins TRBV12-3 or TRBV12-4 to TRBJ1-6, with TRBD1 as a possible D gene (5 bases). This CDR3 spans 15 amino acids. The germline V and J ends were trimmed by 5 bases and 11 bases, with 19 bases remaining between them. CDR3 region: CASSRTYTFETPLHF. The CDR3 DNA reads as TGTGCCAGCAGTAGGACATATACCTTTGAGACACCCCTCCACTTT.

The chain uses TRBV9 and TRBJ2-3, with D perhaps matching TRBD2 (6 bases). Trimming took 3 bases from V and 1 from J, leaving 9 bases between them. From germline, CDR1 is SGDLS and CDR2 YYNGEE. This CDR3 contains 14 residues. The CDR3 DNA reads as TGTGCCAGCAGCGACGGGACTCGCACAGATACGCAGTATTTT. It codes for CASSDGTRTDTQYF.

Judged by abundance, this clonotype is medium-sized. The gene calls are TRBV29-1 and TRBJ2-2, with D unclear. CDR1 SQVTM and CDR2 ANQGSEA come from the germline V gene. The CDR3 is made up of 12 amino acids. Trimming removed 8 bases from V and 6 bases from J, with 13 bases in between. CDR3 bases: TGCAGCATGCGGACGCCCCCCGGGGAGCTGTTTTTT. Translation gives CSMRTPPGELFF.

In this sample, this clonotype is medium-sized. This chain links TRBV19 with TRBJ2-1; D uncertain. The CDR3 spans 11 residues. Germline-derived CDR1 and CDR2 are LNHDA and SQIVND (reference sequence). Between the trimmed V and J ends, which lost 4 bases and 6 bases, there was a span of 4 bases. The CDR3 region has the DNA TGTGCCAGTAGTACAAGCAATGAGCAGTTCTTC. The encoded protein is CASSTSNEQFF.

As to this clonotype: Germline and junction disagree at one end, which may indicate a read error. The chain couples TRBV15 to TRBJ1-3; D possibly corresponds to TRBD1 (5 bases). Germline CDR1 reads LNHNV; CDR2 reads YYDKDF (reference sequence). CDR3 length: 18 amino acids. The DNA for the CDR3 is TGTGCCACCAGCAGAGAGGGAAAAGCGGGGGGGATCGGAAACACCATATACTTT. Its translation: CATSREGKAGGIGNTIYF.

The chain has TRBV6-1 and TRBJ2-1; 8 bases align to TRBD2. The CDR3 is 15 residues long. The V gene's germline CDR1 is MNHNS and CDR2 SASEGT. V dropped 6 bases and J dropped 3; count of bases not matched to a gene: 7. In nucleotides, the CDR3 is TGTGCCAGCAGCCCCCGGGAGGGGTTCTACAATGAGCAGTTCTTC. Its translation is CASSPREGFYNEQFF.

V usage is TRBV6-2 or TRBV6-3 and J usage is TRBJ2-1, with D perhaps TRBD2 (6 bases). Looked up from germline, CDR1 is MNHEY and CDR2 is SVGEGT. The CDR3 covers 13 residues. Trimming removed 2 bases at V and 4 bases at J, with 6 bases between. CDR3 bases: TGTGCCAGCAGTTACCGGGAGTACAATGAGCAGTTCTTC. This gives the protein CASSYREYNEQFF.

Written as DNA, the CDR3 is TGCAGTGCTAGAGATGGGGGGGGAGGGGCAGATACGCAGTATTTT. Protein sequence: CSARDGGGGADTQYF. The chain has TRBV20-1 and TRBJ2-3; 7 bases match TRBD2. The CDR3 runs to 15 residues. From germline, CDR1 is DFQATT and CDR2 SNEGSKA (reference sequence). V shed 0 bases and J 4 bases; nucleotides not matched to a gene: 7.

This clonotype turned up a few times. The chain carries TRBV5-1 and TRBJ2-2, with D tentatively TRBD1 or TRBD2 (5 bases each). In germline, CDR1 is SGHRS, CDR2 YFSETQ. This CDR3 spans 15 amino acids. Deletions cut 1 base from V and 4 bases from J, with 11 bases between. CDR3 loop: CASSLSAGGTGELFF. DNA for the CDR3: TGCGCCAGCAGCTTGAGCGCTGGGGGCACCGGGGAGCTGTTTTTT.

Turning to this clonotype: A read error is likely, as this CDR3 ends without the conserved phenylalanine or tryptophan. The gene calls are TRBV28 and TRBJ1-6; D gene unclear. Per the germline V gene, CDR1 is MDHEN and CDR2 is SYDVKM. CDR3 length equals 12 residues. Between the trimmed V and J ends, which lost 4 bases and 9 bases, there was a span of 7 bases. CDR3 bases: TGTGCCAGCAGTTCAACAACTTCACCCCTCCACTTG. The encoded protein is CASSSTTSPLHL.

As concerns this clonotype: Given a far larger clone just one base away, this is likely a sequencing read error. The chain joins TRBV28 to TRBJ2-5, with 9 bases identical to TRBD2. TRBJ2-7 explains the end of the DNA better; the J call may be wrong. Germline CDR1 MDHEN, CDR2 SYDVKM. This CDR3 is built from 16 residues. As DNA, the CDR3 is TGTGCCAGCAGTTTAAAAACTCGACTAGCGGACTACGAGCAGTACTTC. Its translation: CASSLKTRLADYEQYF.

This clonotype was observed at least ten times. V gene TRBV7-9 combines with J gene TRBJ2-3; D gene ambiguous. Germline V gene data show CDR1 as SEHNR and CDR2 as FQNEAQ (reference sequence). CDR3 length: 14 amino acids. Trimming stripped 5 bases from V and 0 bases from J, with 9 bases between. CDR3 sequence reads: CASSRGPSTDTQYF. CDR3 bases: TGTGCCAGCAGCCGTGGGCCGAGCACAGATACGCAGTATTTT.

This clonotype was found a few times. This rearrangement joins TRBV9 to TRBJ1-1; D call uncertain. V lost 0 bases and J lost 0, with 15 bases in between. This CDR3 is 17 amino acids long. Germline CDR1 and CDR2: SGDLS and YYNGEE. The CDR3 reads CASSVAGSGSMNTEAFF. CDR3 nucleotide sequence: TGTGCCAGCAGCGTAGCTGGTAGCGGGAGTATGAACACTGAAGCTTTCTTT.

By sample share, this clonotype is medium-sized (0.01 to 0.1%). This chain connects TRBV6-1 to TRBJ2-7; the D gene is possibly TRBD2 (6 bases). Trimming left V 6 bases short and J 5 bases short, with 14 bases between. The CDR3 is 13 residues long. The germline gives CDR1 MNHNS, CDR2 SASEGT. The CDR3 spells CASSRDWWNEQYF. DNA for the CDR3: TGTGCCAGCAGCAGGGACTGGTGGAACGAGCAGTACTTC.

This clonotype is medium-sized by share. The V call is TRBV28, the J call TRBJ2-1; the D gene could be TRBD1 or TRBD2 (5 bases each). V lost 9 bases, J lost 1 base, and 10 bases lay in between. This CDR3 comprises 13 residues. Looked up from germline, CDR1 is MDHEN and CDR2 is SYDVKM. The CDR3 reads CASTGGSYNEQFF. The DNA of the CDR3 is TGTGCCAGTACAGGAGGTTCCTACAATGAGCAGTTCTTC.

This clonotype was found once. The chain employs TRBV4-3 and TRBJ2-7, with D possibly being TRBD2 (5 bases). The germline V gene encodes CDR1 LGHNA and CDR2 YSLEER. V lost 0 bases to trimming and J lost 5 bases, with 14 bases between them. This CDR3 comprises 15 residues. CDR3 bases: TGCGCCAGCAGCCAAGACGGGAATCGTAAAAACGAGCAGTACTTC. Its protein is CASSQDGNRKNEQYF.

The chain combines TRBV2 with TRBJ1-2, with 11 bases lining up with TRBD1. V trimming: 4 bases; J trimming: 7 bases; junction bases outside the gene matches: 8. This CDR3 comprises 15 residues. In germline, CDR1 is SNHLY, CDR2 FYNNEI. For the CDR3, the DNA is TGTGCCAGCAGTGTGGGACCGGGACAGGGGGGTGGCTACACCTTC. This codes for CASSVGPGQGGGYTF.